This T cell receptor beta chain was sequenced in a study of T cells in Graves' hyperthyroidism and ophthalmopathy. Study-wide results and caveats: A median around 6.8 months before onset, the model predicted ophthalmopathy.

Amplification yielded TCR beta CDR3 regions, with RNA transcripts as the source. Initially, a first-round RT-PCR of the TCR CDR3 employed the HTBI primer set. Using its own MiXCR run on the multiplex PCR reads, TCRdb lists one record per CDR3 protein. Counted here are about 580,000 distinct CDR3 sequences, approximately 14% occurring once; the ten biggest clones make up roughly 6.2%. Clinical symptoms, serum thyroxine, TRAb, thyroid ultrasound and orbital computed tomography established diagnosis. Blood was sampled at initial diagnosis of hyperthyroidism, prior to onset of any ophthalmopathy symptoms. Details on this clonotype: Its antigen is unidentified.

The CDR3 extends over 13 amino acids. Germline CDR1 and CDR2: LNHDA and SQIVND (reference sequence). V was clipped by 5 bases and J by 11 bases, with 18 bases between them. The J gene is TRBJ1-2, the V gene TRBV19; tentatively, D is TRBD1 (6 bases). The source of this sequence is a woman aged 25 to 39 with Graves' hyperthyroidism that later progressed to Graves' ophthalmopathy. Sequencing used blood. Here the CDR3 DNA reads TGTGCCAGTAGTCCCCGGGACACCCTAGGTTACACCTTC. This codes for CASSPRDTLGYTF.